The next 29 T cell receptor beta chains were all read from a single sample in a study of spatial heterogeneity in lung cancer. Time point specified: sample taken at primary tumor resection. No cells were sorted before sequencing. The whole RNA sequenced was extracted from tumor, nontumor lung or frozen PBMC. TCRdb redid the calling of the 5' RACE reads with MiXCR, one entry per CDR3 protein. The repertoire has about 39,000 distinct CDR3 sequences, around 5.5% of them found once; the top ten carry roughly 10%. This specimen consisted of PBMCs, obtained at surgery. The receptors stem from a male donor with early-stage non-small cell lung cancer.

V is TRBV18 and J is TRBJ2-3; D might be TRBD2 (6 bases). The CDR3 consists of 15 residues. V lost 3 bases and J lost 4, with 14 bases in between. Looked up from germline, CDR1 is KGHSH and CDR2 is LQKENI. For the CDR3, the DNA is TGTGCCAGCTCACCGGGACTCCTCTCTTCAGATACGCAGTATTTT. Its translation is CASSPGLLSSDTQYF.

At least ten counts were recorded for this clonotype. The chain couples TRBV5-6 to TRBJ1-5; weak D call: TRBD1 (5 bases). Between the trimmed V and J ends, which lost 5 bases and 4 bases, there was a span of 10 bases. The germline V gene has CDR1 SGHDT and CDR2 YYEEEE. CDR3 length: 13 amino acids. The CDR3 DNA reads as TGTGCCAGCAGTCGCGGGGGTAATCAGCCCCAGCATTTT. Residues: CASSRGGNQPQHF.

This clonotype appeared many times. The V call is TRBV9, the J call TRBJ1-3; no clear D. Trimming pared 0 bases from V and 0 bases from J, leaving 16 bases between. Germline CDR1 is SGDLS and CDR2 is YYNGEE. The CDR3 length is 18 residues. The CDR3 nucleotides read TGTGCCAGCAGCGTAGCTGTCCCAGGCGCCAACTCTGGAAACACCATATATTTT. Protein sequence: CASSVAVPGANSGNTIYF.

This clonotype was recorded a few times. The chain carries TRBV20-1 and TRBJ1-1; D call uncertain. The CDR3 contains 14 residues. Germline V gene sequence: CDR1 DFQATT, CDR2 SNEGSKA (reference sequence). This chain's CDR3 is CSARPSNMNTEAFF. The CDR3 nucleotides read TGCAGCGCCCGCCCCAGTAACATGAACACTGAAGCTTTCTTT.

This clonotype was recorded at least ten times. This chain connects TRBV12-3 or TRBV12-4 to TRBJ1-1; perhaps TRBD1 as D (6 bases). Trimming took 6 bases from V and 2 from J, leaving 13 bases between them. The CDR3 is 14 residues long. CDR3 sequence: CASSLQGQNTEAFF. CDR3 nucleotides: TGTGCCAGCAGCTTGCAGGGACAAAACACTGAAGCTTTCTTT.

This clonotype was counted at least ten times. The genes are TRBV6-2 or TRBV6-3 and TRBJ1-1; D might be TRBD1 (5 bases). The CDR3 loop spans 12 amino acids. V was trimmed by 6 bases and J by 9 bases, leaving 14 bases between them. Germline values: CDR1 MNHEY, CDR2 SVGEGT. The CDR3 loop reads CASRRQGLKAFF. The CDR3 DNA is TGTGCCAGCAGAAGGCAGGGCTTAAAAGCTTTCTTT.

The CDR3 DNA sequence: TGTGCCAGCATCCACGCCTTACAGGGTACTAACTATGGCTACACCTTC. Encoded protein: CASIHALQGTNYGYTF. V and J are TRBV6-2 or TRBV6-3 and TRBJ1-2, with a tentative D call TRBD1 (6 bases). The CDR3 contains 16 residues. The V end was cut by 7 bases, the J end by 0 bases, with 18 bases between. Germline loops: CDR1 MNHEY, CDR2 SVGEGT.

The CDR3 sequence is CASSVASGYRVQPQHF. The CDR3 DNA sequence: TGTGCCAGCAGCGTAGCTTCGGGGTACAGGGTTCAGCCCCAGCATTTT. The J gene is TRBJ1-5, the V gene TRBV9, with TRBD1 as a possible D gene (6 bases). V lost 0 bases, J lost 6 bases, and 16 bases lay in between. The germline V gene encodes CDR1 SGDLS and CDR2 YYNGEE. CDR3 length: 16 amino acids.

This clonotype occurred many times. The chain employs TRBV12-3 or TRBV12-4 and TRBJ2-2, with D perhaps given as TRBD1 or TRBD2 (5 bases each). Trimming left V 1 base short and J 0 bases short, with 9 bases between. CDR3 length: 16 amino acids. In nucleotides, the CDR3 is TGTGCCAGCAGTTTAGTCGGGGCACCGAACACCGGGGAGCTGTTTTTT. Translation: CASSLVGAPNTGELFF.

V gene TRBV10-3 combines with J gene TRBJ2-7; 10 bases are a match to TRBD2. The CDR3 has 15 amino acids. The ends lost 0 bases at V and 4 bases at J; junction bases unmatched: 3. The V gene's germline CDR1 is ENHRY and CDR2 SYGVKD. The CDR3 nucleotides are TGTGCCATCAGTGAGTCCTTGACTAGCGGGTACGAGCAGTACTTC. Protein sequence: CAISESLTSGYEQYF.

This clonotype appeared a few times. The V call is TRBV19, the J call TRBJ1-5, with unresolved D. This CDR3 spans 13 amino acids. V was clipped by 1 base and J by 4 bases, with 5 bases between them. Germline CDR1 is LNHDA and CDR2 is SQIVND (reference sequence). The CDR3 protein is CASSIGQNQPQHF. CDR3 DNA: TGTGCCAGTAGTATAGGTCAGAATCAGCCCCAGCATTTT.

This clonotype was observed at least ten times. The chain has TRBV28 and TRBJ1-6, with no clear D. This CDR3 has 13 residues. The V gene's germline CDR1 is MDHEN and CDR2 SYDVKM. The CDR3 protein is CATLSSYNSPLHF. CDR3 sequence (DNA): TGTGCGACCCTTAGCTCCTATAATTCACCCCTCCACTTT.

In this sample, this clonotype turned up many times. The chain is built from TRBV7-8 and TRBJ2-7, with TRBD1 as a possible D gene (6 bases). The germline V gene encodes CDR1 SGHVS and CDR2 FQNEAQ. V lost 2 bases and J lost 2, with 13 bases in between. CDR3 length: 15 residues. The CDR3, as DNA: TGTGCCAGCAGCTTATCTAGGGACAACCCCTACGAGCAGTACTTC. Its protein product is CASSLSRDNPYEQYF.

This clonotype was observed a few times. As DNA, the CDR3 is TGTGCCAGCAGCTTTCCGAAAGGAGGCGGAAACACCATATATTTT. Its translation is CASSFPKGGGNTIYF. The rearrangement uses TRBV7-2 and TRBJ1-3; D call uncertain. CDR3 length equals 15 residues. The V end lost 3 bases, the J end lost 4 bases, and 13 bases lay between the germline ends. Germline assignment: CDR1 SGHTA and CDR2 FQGNSA.

This clonotype is labeled medium-sized. CDR3 sequence: CSVDTTGGRTEAFF. Written as DNA, the CDR3 is TGCAGCGTTGATACGACAGGGGGGCGTACTGAAGCTTTCTTT. J is TRBJ1-1 and V is TRBV29-1, with 9 bases lining up with TRBD1. This CDR3 region has 14 residues. J lost 5 bases, V lost 3 bases, and 7 bases had no gene match. Germline CDR1 is SQVTM and CDR2 is ANQGSEA.

The V and J genes are TRBV18 and TRBJ1-2; D gene ambiguous. The CDR3 has 13 residues. Germline V CDR1 and CDR2: KGHSH, LQKENI. V lost 0 bases and J 10 bases, leaving 12 bases between the germline ends. The CDR3 DNA is TGTGCCAGCTCACCACCGCAACAGCCCGACTACACCTTC. Translating gives CASSPPQQPDYTF.

This clonotype was recorded at least ten times. The V and J genes are TRBV10-2 and TRBJ1-2, with a weak D call TRBD1 (5 bases). The germline V gene encodes CDR1 WSHSY and CDR2 SAAADI. V lost 0 bases, J lost 8 bases, and 13 bases lay in between. This CDR3 is 14 amino acids long. The CDR3 loop is CASSESGVAGGYTF. DNA of the CDR3: TGCGCCAGCAGTGAGTCGGGGGTCGCTGGGGGCTACACCTTC.

The V gene is TRBV5-1, the J gene TRBJ2-5, with D possibly matching TRBD2 (6 bases). This CDR3 region has 14 residues. The germline gives CDR1 SGHRS, CDR2 YFSETQ. Trimming removed 1 base from V and 3 bases from J, with 10 bases in between. The CDR3 loop reads CASSLSGREETQYF. For the CDR3, the DNA is TGCGCCAGCAGCTTGTCCGGGAGAGAAGAGACCCAGTACTTC.

This clonotype was recorded at least ten times. The chain uses TRBV6-1 and TRBJ1-6; D call uncertain. V dropped 7 bases and J dropped 7 bases, with 11 bases sitting between them. Germline-derived CDR1 and CDR2 are MNHNS and SASEGT. The CDR3 is 13 residues long. CDR3 sequence: CASKWVENSPLHF. CDR3 bases: TGTGCCAGCAAGTGGGTGGAGAATTCACCCCTCCACTTT.

The rearrangement links TRBV7-2 to TRBJ1-1; 8 positions agree with TRBD1. Trimming removed 5 bases from V and 4 bases from J; junction bases left unmatched: 6. There are 14 residues in the CDR3. From germline, CDR1 is SGHTA and CDR2 FQGNSA. In DNA form, the CDR3 reads TGTGCCAGCAGCATAACAACAGGGGGCACTGAAGCTTTCTTT. Translating gives CASSITTGGTEAFF.

In its sample, this clonotype was seen many times. This chain uses TRBV3-1 with TRBJ1-2; D gene unclear. Looked up from germline, CDR1 is LGHDT and CDR2 is YNNKEL (reference sequence). The CDR3 runs 12 residues. Trimming took off 3 bases at V and 5 bases at J, with 7 bases between the two ends. This CDR3 reads CASSHRTYGYTF. CDR3 nucleotide sequence: TGTGCCAGCAGCCACAGGACTTATGGCTACACCTTC.

This clonotype was seen repeatedly, ten times or more. The J gene is TRBJ2-7, the V gene TRBV7-2; D remains unclear. The ends were cut back, 4 bases at V and 5 bases at J, with 12 bases in the middle. Germline CDR1 reads SGHTA; CDR2 reads FQGNSA. The CDR3 covers 13 residues. CDR3 amino acids: CASSSDVSHEQYF. DNA for the CDR3: TGTGCCAGCAGCTCGGACGTGAGCCACGAGCAGTACTTC. The full variable domain, completed using reference TRBV7-2 and TRBJ2-7, is GAGVSQSPSNKVTEKGKDVELRCDPISGHTALYWYRQSLGQGLEFLIYFQGNSAPDKSGLPSDRFSAERTGGSVSTLTIQRTQQEDSAVYLCASSSDVSHEQYFGPGTRLTVT.

This clonotype turned up a few times. The V call is TRBV20-1, the J call TRBJ2-3, with 12 bases lining up with TRBD2. This CDR3 is built from 15 residues. Germline loops: CDR1 DFQATT, CDR2 SNEGSKA (reference sequence). V shed 5 bases, J shed 3 bases, and the junction held 6 bases outside the gene matches. CDR3 nucleotide sequence: TGCAGTGCTCCTCCCGGGACTAGCGGGACAGATACGCAGTATTTT. Translation gives CSAPPGTSGTDTQYF.

This clonotype was counted at least ten times. The rearrangement uses TRBV3-1 and TRBJ2-1; D possibly corresponds to TRBD2 (5 bases). The CDR3 has 17 residues. The germline V gene encodes CDR1 LGHDT and CDR2 YNNKEL (reference sequence). V was cut by 4 bases and J by 0 bases, with 16 bases left in between. The CDR3, as DNA: TGTGCCAGCAGCCCCCGCATCCGGGGAAGCTCCTACAATGAGCAGTTCTTC. Translated, it gives CASSPRIRGSSYNEQFF.

This clonotype was observed many times. CDR3 coding DNA: TGTGCCAGCAGCCATCACCGGGGCGGCCAAGAGACCCAGTACTTC. Its protein product is CASSHHRGGQETQYF. The chain employs TRBV4-2 and TRBJ2-5, with D tentatively TRBD1 or TRBD2 (5 bases each). Trimming removed 3 bases from V and 1 base from J, with 12 bases in between. From germline, CDR1 is LGHNA and CDR2 YNFKEQ. The CDR3 consists of 15 residues.

This clonotype has only a few counts. The chain combines TRBV30 with TRBJ1-4; D is possibly TRBD1 (5 bases). The germline CDR1 and CDR2 sequences are GTSNPN and SVGIG (reference sequence). The CDR3 runs to 13 residues. Between the trimmed V and J ends, which lost 2 bases and 4 bases, there was a span of 8 bases. The chain's CDR3 is CAWSPGINEKLFF. In DNA form, the CDR3 reads TGTGCCTGGAGTCCAGGGATTAATGAAAAACTGTTTTTT.

This clonotype has a count of ten or more. The V and J genes are TRBV24-1 and TRBJ2-1, with a possible D match to TRBD2 (5 bases). The CDR3 is 15 residues long. Trimming removed 9 bases at V and 4 bases at J, with 18 bases between. Germline V gene sequence: CDR1 KGHDR, CDR2 SFDVKD. CDR3 protein: CATAPAIGDYNEQFF. CDR3 coding DNA: TGTGCCACCGCCCCGGCAATCGGGGATTACAATGAGCAGTTCTTC.

This clonotype has a handful of counts. This chain connects TRBV7-3 to TRBJ1-6, with a weak D call TRBD1 (6 bases). The CDR3 is 15 residues long. Germline CDR1 is SGHTA and CDR2 is FQGTGA. Deletions cut 5 bases from V and 6 bases from J, with 14 bases between. Here the CDR3 DNA reads TGTGCCAGCAGCGAAGGGGGGCCCGGTAATTCACCCCTCCACTTT. This translates into CASSEGGPGNSPLHF.

This clonotype was seen at least ten times. The chain has TRBV20-1 and TRBJ1-1; D may be TRBD1 (6 bases). Germline V gene sequence: CDR1 DFQATT, CDR2 SNEGSKA (reference sequence). This CDR3 contains 12 residues. V lost 0 bases, J lost 9 bases, and 11 bases lay in between. CDR3 sequence reads: CSARDHRVQAFF. CDR3 in DNA: TGCAGTGCTAGAGACCACAGGGTTCAAGCTTTCTTT.